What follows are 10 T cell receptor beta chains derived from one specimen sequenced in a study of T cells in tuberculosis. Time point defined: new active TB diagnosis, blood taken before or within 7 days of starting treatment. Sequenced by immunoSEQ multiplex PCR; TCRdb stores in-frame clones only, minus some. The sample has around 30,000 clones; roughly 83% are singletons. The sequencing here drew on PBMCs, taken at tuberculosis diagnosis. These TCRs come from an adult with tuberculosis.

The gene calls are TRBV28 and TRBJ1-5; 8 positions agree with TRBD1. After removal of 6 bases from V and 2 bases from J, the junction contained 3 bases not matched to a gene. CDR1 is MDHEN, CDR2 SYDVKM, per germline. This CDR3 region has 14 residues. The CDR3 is CASSQGAGNQPQHF. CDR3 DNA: TGTGCCAGCAGCCAGGGGGCAGGCAATCAGCCCCAGCATTTT.

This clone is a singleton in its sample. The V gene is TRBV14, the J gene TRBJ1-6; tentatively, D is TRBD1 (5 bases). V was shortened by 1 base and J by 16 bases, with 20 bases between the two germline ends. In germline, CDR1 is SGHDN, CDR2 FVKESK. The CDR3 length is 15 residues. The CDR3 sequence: CASSQGLLRDLSLHF. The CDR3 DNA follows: TGTGCCAGCAGCCAAGGATTGCTCAGGGATTTGTCGCTCCACTTT.

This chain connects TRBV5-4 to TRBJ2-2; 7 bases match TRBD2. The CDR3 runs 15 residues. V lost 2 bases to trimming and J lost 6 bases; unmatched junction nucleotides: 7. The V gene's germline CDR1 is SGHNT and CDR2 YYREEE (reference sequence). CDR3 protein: CASSFDQGGSGELFF. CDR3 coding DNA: TGTGCCAGCAGCTTTGATCAGGGAGGGTCCGGGGAGCTGTTTTTT.

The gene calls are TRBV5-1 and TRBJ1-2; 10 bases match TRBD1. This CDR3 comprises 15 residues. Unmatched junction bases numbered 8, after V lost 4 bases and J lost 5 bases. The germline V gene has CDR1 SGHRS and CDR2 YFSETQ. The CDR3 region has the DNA TGCGCCAGCAGCACTCAGGGACAGGGGAATTATGGCTACACCTTC. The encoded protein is CASSTQGQGNYGYTF. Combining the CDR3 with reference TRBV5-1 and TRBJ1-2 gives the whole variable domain KAGVTQTPRYLIKTRGQQVTLSCSPISGHRSVSWYQQTPGQGLQFLFEYFSETQRNKGNFPGRFSGRQFSNSRSEMNVSTLELGDSALYLCASSTQGQGNYGYTFGSGTRLTVV.

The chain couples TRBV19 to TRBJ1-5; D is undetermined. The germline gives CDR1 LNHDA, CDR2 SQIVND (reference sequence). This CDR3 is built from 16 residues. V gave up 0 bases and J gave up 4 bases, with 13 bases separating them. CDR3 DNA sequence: TGTGCCAGTAGTATAGATCTCGGGGTTGGAAATCAGCCCCAGCATTTT. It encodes CASSIDLGVGNQPQHF.

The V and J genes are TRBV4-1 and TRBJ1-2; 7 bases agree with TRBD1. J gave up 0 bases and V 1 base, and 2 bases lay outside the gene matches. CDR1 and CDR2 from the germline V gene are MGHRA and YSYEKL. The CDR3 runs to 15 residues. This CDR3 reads CASSQAGTANYGYTF. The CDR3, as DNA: TGCGCCAGCAGCCAAGCCGGGACAGCTAACTATGGCTACACCTTC.

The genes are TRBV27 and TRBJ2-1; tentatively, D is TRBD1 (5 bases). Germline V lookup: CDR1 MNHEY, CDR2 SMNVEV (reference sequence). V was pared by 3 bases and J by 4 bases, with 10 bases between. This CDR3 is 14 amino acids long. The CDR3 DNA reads TGTGCCAGCAGTTTCTTAGGGGTTTACAATGAGCAGTTCTTC. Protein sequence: CASSFLGVYNEQFF.

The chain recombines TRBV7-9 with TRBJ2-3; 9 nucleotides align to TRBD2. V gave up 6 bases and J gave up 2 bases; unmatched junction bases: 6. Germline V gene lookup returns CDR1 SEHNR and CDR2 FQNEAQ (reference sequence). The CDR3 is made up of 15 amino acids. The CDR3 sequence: CASRPTSGYTDTQYF. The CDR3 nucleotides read TGTGCCAGCAGACCCACTAGCGGGTACACAGATACGCAGTATTTT.

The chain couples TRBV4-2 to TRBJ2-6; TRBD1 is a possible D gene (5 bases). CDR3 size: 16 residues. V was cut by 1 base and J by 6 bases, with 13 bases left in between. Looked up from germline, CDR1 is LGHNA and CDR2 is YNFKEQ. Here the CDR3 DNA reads TGTGCCAGCAGCCAAGGTCAGGGCAATGAGGCCAACGTCCTGACTTTC. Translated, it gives CASSQGQGNEANVLTF.

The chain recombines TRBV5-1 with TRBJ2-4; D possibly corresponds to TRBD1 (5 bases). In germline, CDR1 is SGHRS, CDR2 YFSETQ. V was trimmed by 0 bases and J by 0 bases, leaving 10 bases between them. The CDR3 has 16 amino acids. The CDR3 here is CASSLAETGAKNIQYF. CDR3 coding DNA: TGCGCCAGCAGCTTGGCGGAAACAGGAGCCAAAAACATTCAGTACTTC.